The clone carrying this T cell receptor (beta chain) was seen ten or more times. These data originate in a study of T cells in Graves' hyperthyroidism and ophthalmopathy. Amplification of TCR beta CDR3 regions was performed using RNA transcripts as template. HTBI primers drove first-round RT-PCR of the TCR CDR3. Each CDR3 protein gets one entry after TCRdb re-called the multiplex PCR reads with MiXCR. The table records about 580,000 distinct CDR3 sequences, more than 45% of them present only once. The V and J ends lost 4 bases and 8 bases, in that order; junction bases with no gene match: 7. Germline values: CDR1 SEHNR, CDR2 FQNEAQ (reference sequence). This CDR3 contains 15 residues.

The chain uses TRBV7-9 and TRBJ1-6; 8 bases map to TRBD1. Specimen: peripheral blood or thyroid tissue (not recorded which). This clonotype originated in a woman aged 18-30 years with Graves' hyperthyroidism. The CDR3 protein is CASSSRQGPYSPLHF. For the CDR3, the DNA is TGTGCCAGCAGCTCTCGACAGGGGCCTTATTCACCCCTCCACTTT.